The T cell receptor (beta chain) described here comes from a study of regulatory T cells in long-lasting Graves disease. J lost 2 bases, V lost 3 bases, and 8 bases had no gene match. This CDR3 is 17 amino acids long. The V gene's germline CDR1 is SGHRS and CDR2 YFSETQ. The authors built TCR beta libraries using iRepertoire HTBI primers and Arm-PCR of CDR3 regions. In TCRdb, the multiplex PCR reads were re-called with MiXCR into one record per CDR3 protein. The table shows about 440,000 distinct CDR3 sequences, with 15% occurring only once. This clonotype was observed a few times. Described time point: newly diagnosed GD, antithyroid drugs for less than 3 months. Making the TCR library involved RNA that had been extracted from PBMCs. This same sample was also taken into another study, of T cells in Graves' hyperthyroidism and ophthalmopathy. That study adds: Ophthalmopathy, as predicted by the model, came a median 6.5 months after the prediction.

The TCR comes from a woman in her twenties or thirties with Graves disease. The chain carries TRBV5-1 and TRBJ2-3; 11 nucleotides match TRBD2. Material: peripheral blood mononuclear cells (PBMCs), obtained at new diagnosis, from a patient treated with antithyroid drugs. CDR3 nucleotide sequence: TGCGCCAGCAGCTCATTCTTGACTAGCGGGACCACAGATACGCAGTATTTT. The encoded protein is CASSSFLTSGTTDTQYF.